This passage covers 16 T cell receptor beta chains from one sample sequenced in a study of immune evolution from preneoplasia to lung adenocarcinoma. Assay used: immunoSEQ multiplex PCR; TCRdb lists only in-frame clones, some missing. Of approximately 5,000 clones listed, roughly 81% are singletons. The sequenced sample was FFPE adjacent normal lung tissue. All receptors come from a donor of 70 years or more with lung adenocarcinoma.

The chain recombines TRBV27 with TRBJ1-5; D remains unclear. CDR1 MNHEY and CDR2 SMNVEV come from the germline V gene (reference sequence). The CDR3 spans 13 residues. Trimming took 4 bases from V and 4 from J, leaving 8 bases between them. As DNA, the CDR3 is TGTGCCAGCAGTTCTTCTATAAATCAGCCCCAGCATTTT. Encoded protein: CASSSSINQPQHF.

This chain uses TRBV5-4 with TRBJ2-2; D may be TRBD1 (7 bases). CDR3 length equals 17 residues. V was pared by 3 bases and J by 1 base, with 16 bases between. Germline CDR1 is SGHNT and CDR2 is YYREEE (reference sequence). Written as DNA, the CDR3 is TGTGCCAGCAGCTCCGGGACAGTAGCGGTGAACACCGGGGAGCTGTTTTTT. Translation: CASSSGTVAVNTGELFF.

J is TRBJ1-2 and V is TRBV28, with D possibly TRBD1 on 6 matching bases. Trimming shortened V by 6 bases and J by 2 bases, and 10 bases separated the two germline ends. The CDR3 has 13 amino acids. Germline-derived CDR1 and CDR2 are MDHEN and SYDVKM. This CDR3 is CASRPTGNYGYTF. DNA of the CDR3: TGTGCCAGCAGACCGACAGGCAACTATGGCTACACCTTC.

V is TRBV7-9 and J is TRBJ2-7; TRBD1 is a possible D gene (6 bases). Trimming left V 11 bases short and J 2 bases short, with 16 bases between. The CDR3 sequence is 13 residues long. The germline V gene has CDR1 SEHNR and CDR2 FQNEAQ (reference sequence). The CDR3: CASRDTLTYEQYF. As DNA, the CDR3 is TGTGCCTCCAGGGACACCCTAACCTACGAGCAGTACTTC.

The CDR3 sequence: CASSLVGGSKYEQYF. The DNA of the CDR3 is TGCGCCAGCAGCTTGGTAGGGGGCTCGAAATACGAGCAGTACTTC. J is TRBJ2-7 and V is TRBV5-1; the match to TRBD1 covers 7 bases. This CDR3 spans 15 amino acids. V lost 0 bases to trimming and J lost 4 bases; unmatched junction nucleotides: 7. CDR1 SGHRS and CDR2 YFSETQ come from the germline V gene.

The gene calls are TRBV5-1 and TRBJ2-7; tentatively, D is TRBD2 (6 bases). Germline V CDR1 and CDR2: SGHRS, YFSETQ. Trimming took off 4 bases at V and 3 bases at J, with 14 bases between the two ends. The CDR3 is 14 amino acids. Here the CDR3 reads CASSDEGGVYEQYF. The CDR3 nucleotides read TGCGCCAGCAGCGACGAGGGAGGAGTCTACGAGCAGTACTTC.

The chain couples TRBV7-2 to TRBJ2-7; TRBD1 matches 10 bases. The CDR3 spans 19 residues. Per germline, CDR1 SGHTA and CDR2 FQGNSA. Losses at the gene ends were 3 bases for V and 7 bases for J; bases not matched to a gene: 21. The CDR3 sequence: CASSFTSTVFGTGALEQYF. As DNA, the CDR3 is TGTGCCAGCAGCTTCACCTCCACAGTATTTGGGACAGGGGCTTTGGAGCAGTACTTC.

V is TRBV11-2 and J is TRBJ2-3; perhaps D is TRBD1 or TRBD2 (5 bases each). The CDR3 totals 17 residues. Germline V gives CDR1 SGHAT, CDR2 FQNNGV. The V end lost 5 bases, the J end lost 4 bases, and 22 bases lay between the germline ends. The CDR3 is CASSPPLEGPSADTQYF. The CDR3 nucleotides are TGTGCCAGCAGCCCCCCCCTTGAGGGGCCGTCCGCAGATACGCAGTATTTT.

The gene calls are TRBV19 and TRBJ2-2, with D uncertain. Trimming removed 5 bases from V and 5 bases from J, with 9 bases in between. This CDR3 spans 13 amino acids. Germline CDR1 is LNHDA and CDR2 is SQIVND (reference sequence). In DNA, the CDR3 is TGTGCCAGTAGTTGGATAATGACCGGGGAGCTGTTTTTT. Amino acid sequence: CASSWIMTGELFF.

The V and J genes are TRBV28 and TRBJ1-1; D is unresolved. The CDR3 runs 13 residues. Trimming stripped 3 bases from V and 1 base from J, with 6 bases between. From germline, CDR1 is MDHEN and CDR2 SYDVKM. CDR3 protein: CASSLSGNTEAFF. The CDR3 DNA sequence: TGTGCCAGCAGTTTGAGCGGGAACACTGAAGCTTTCTTT.

The chain has TRBV28 and TRBJ1-2; D possibly corresponds to TRBD1 (6 bases). Germline loops: CDR1 MDHEN, CDR2 SYDVKM. This CDR3 is built from 12 residues. The ends were cut back, 7 bases at V and 8 bases at J, with 14 bases in the middle. DNA of the CDR3: TGTGCCAGCACCCGCGGGGGGCGCGGCTACACCTTC. Amino acids: CASTRGGRGYTF.

V usage is TRBV28 and J usage is TRBJ2-6; D remains unclear. In germline, CDR1 is MDHEN, CDR2 SYDVKM. The germline V and J ends were trimmed by 6 bases and 0 bases, with 9 bases remaining between them. The CDR3 sequence is 15 residues long. Here the CDR3 DNA reads TGTGCCAGCAGGCCCCTAGGCTCTGGGGCCAACGTCCTGACTTTC. It encodes CASRPLGSGANVLTF.

The chain's CDR3 is CASSLTGDGNTEAFF. The CDR3 DNA is TGTGCCAGCAGCCTAACAGGGGATGGGAACACTGAAGCTTTCTTT. V is TRBV5-4 and J is TRBJ1-1; 7 nucleotides match TRBD1. The germline V gene encodes CDR1 SGHNT and CDR2 YYREEE (reference sequence). V was clipped by 4 bases and J by 1 base; unmatched bases: 7. The CDR3 length is 15 residues.

The rearrangement uses TRBV5-4 and TRBJ2-7; D not certain. The CDR3 length is 14 residues. Germline CDR1 and CDR2: SGHNT and YYREEE (reference sequence). The germline V and J ends were trimmed by 1 base and 6 bases, with 14 bases remaining between them. In DNA, the CDR3 is TGTGCCAGCAGCTTGATTAGTTCTCCCGGCGAGCAGTACTTC. Residues: CASSLISSPGEQYF.

A single count supports this clone. The chain links TRBV6-5 to TRBJ2-7; 7 bases are shared with TRBD2. This CDR3 is built from 15 residues. J was trimmed by 0 bases and V by 4 bases; bases with no gene match: 6. Germline V gene sequence: CDR1 MNHEY, CDR2 SVGAGI. CDR3 in DNA: TGTGCCAGCAGTTCGCCAGGGAGGGGCTCCTACGAGCAGTACTTC. Its translation: CASSSPGRGSYEQYF.

The chain combines TRBV5-1 with TRBJ2-1, with TRBD1 identical over 7 bases. The V and J ends lost 4 bases and 3 bases, in that order; junction bases with no gene match: 16. The CDR3 sequence is 18 residues long. The V gene's germline CDR1 is SGHRS and CDR2 YFSETQ. CDR3 bases: TGCGCCAGCAGCACCCTCCGGGACAGCACTTACTTCTACAATGAGCAGTTCTTC. It codes for CASSTLRDSTYFYNEQFF.